Below are 32 T cell receptor beta chains sequenced from a single sample in a study of blood T cell repertoires in COVID-19 (dated by TCRdb to 2019 to 2021). Library prep was done by the immunoSEQ multiplex PCR assay. What TCRdb holds here is the immuneACCESS table cut down to in-frame rearrangements. Part of the clones is not present; checked against another copy, under half of the missing clones reflect an unresolved V gene, and the others are unexplained. This sample comprises 150,000 to 200,000 clones, less than 90% of them detected only once. Under 10% of the sample rests with the top ten. Sequences were obtained from peripheral blood. These receptors originate from a woman in her seventies with COVID-19, enrolled during active disease.

The chain employs TRBV7-6 and TRBJ2-5; D uncertain. The CDR3 runs to 14 residues. V lost 5 bases and J lost 4, with 14 bases in between. Germline V lookup: CDR1 SGHVS, CDR2 FNYEAQ. DNA for the CDR3: TGTGCCAGCAGCATGACCAGTCGAGGAGAGACCCAGTACTTC. It is translated as CASSMTSRGETQYF. The full variable domain, completed using reference TRBV7-6 and TRBJ2-5, is GAGVSQSPRYKVTKRGQDVALRCDPISGHVSLYWYRQALGQGPEFLTYFNYEAQQDKSGLPNDRFSAERPEGSISTLTIQRTEQRDSAMYRCASSMTSRGETQYFGPGTRLLVL.

The J gene is TRBJ1-2, the V gene TRBV5-4, with 7 bases lining up with TRBD1. V shed 2 bases and J 3 bases; nucleotides not matched to a gene: 1. Looked up from germline, CDR1 is SGHNT and CDR2 is YYREEE (reference sequence). The CDR3 has 13 amino acids. CDR3: CASSLDRDYGYTF. CDR3 in DNA: TGTGCCAGCAGCTTAGACAGGGACTATGGCTACACCTTC. Based on the CDR3 plus reference TRBV5-4 and TRBJ1-2, the full variable domain is ETGVTQSPTHLIKTRGQQVTLRCSSQSGHNTVSWYQQALGQGPQFIFQYYREEENGRGNFPPRFSGLQFPNYSSELNVNALELDDSALYLCASSLDRDYGYTFGSGTRLTVV.

The rearrangement uses TRBV15 and TRBJ1-4; D remains unclear. V dropped 1 base and J dropped 0 bases, with 9 bases sitting between them. The CDR3 sequence is 16 residues long. Germline assignment: CDR1 LNHNV and CDR2 YYDKDF (reference sequence). The CDR3 region has the DNA TGTGCCACCAGCAGAGGCAGATCCTCAACTAATGAAAAACTGTTTTTT. This translates into CATSRGRSSTNEKLFF. Full variable domain (remainder filled in from reference TRBV15 and TRBJ1-4): DAMVIQNPRYQVTQFGKPVTLSCSQTLNHNVMYWYQQKSSQAPKLLFHYYDKDFNNEADTPDNFQSRRPNTSFCFLDIRSPGLGDTAMYLCATSRGRSSTNEKLFFGSGTQLSVL.

This chain connects TRBV18 to TRBJ2-7; 10 bases fit TRBD1. The CDR3 runs 16 residues. V gave up 5 bases and J gave up 5 bases; unmatched junction bases: 12. CDR1 KGHSH and CDR2 LQKENI come from the germline V gene. In DNA form, the CDR3 reads TGTGCCAGCTCATCCAGACAGGGGGCGTCTATCCACGAGCAGTACTTC. This sequence encodes CASSSRQGASIHEQYF.

The chain is built from TRBV28 and TRBJ2-3; 12 positions match TRBD2. Germline trimming cut 5 bases from V and 3 bases from J; bases unmatched to any gene: 6. The V gene's germline CDR1 is MDHEN and CDR2 SYDVKM. The CDR3 is 16 residues long. The CDR3 sequence is CASSTRLAGETDTQYF. The CDR3 nucleotides read TGTGCCAGCAGTACCCGACTAGCGGGAGAGACAGATACGCAGTATTTT.

This clone was recorded a few times. The genes are TRBV6-1 and TRBJ1-1; D might be TRBD1 (5 bases). The CDR3 has 15 amino acids. The ends were cut back, 1 base at V and 1 base at J, with 10 bases in the middle. The germline V gene has CDR1 MNHNS and CDR2 SASEGT. CDR3 DNA sequence: TGTGCCAGCAGTGAAGGGCAGGGCCCGAACACTGAAGCTTTCTTT. Protein: CASSEGQGPNTEAFF.

The chain employs TRBV3-1 (or the pseudogene TRBV3-2) and TRBJ1-1, with 8 bases that match TRBD1. Germline V gene lookup returns CDR1 LGHDT and CDR2 YNNKEL (reference sequence). With V trimmed by 2 bases and J by 5 bases, 4 bases remained unmatched. This CDR3 region has 14 residues. The CDR3 coding sequence is TGTGCCAGCAGCCAAACAGGGGGATTGACTGAAGCTTTCTTT. Protein product: CASSQTGGLTEAFF.

The chain joins TRBV6-6 to TRBJ1-2; 7 bases match TRBD1. Per the germline V gene, CDR1 is MNHNY and CDR2 is SVGAGI (reference sequence). The junction had 3 bases not matched to a gene; V was cut back by 1 base and J by 7 bases. The CDR3 extends over 13 amino acids. CDR3 region: CASSYLTGSGYTF. The CDR3, as DNA: TGTGCCAGCAGTTACTTGACAGGGAGTGGCTACACCTTC.

V gene TRBV5-1 combines with J gene TRBJ2-3, with 8 bases aligning to TRBD2. V lost 3 bases to trimming and J lost 5 bases; unmatched junction nucleotides: 11. Germline CDR1 and CDR2: SGHRS and YFSETQ. This CDR3 is built from 16 residues. The CDR3: CASSYSPILAGDTQYF. Written as DNA, the CDR3 is TGCGCCAGCAGCTACTCCCCTATTCTAGCGGGAGATACGCAGTATTTT.

The chain employs TRBV28 and TRBJ2-1; D gene unclear. With 3 bases removed from V and 8 bases from J, the gap between germline ends came to 8 bases. Germline V gene lookup returns CDR1 MDHEN and CDR2 SYDVKM. CDR3 length: 12 amino acids. This CDR3 reads CASSLTPYEQFF. CDR3 nucleotides: TGTGCCAGCAGTTTGACTCCTTATGAGCAGTTCTTC.

The chain joins TRBV6-1 to TRBJ2-7; no definite D call. Germline V gene lookup returns CDR1 MNHNS and CDR2 SASEGT. V dropped 0 bases and J dropped 2 bases, with 11 bases sitting between them. CDR3 size: 15 residues. For the CDR3, the DNA is TGTGCCAGCAGTGAAGCTCATAGTTCCCCCTACGAGCAGTACTTC. Its translation: CASSEAHSSPYEQYF.

Concerning this clone itself: Germline is not matched at one junction end, which may reflect a read error. The rearrangement uses TRBV10-3 and TRBJ2-2; D might be TRBD1 (6 bases). The germline V gene has CDR1 ENHRY and CDR2 SYGVKD. The CDR3 runs to 15 residues. CDR3 sequence (DNA): TGTGCCATCAGTCAGTCCTTAGGGGGCACCGGGGAGCTGTTTTTT. Translation gives CAISQSLGGTGELFF.

The V call is TRBV10-1, the J call TRBJ2-1, with 12 positions matching TRBD1. CDR3 length equals 14 residues. V shed 8 bases, J shed 10 bases, and the junction held 9 bases outside the gene matches. Per the germline V gene, CDR1 is WNHNN and CDR2 is SYGVQD (reference sequence). DNA of the CDR3: TGCGCCAGCCCACCGGGACAGGGGGCGTTAGAGCAGTTCTTC. This translates into CASPPGQGALEQFF.

The chain joins TRBV25-1 to TRBJ2-4, with D possibly being TRBD2 (5 bases). The CDR3 runs 17 residues. The V gene's germline CDR1 is MGHDK and CDR2 SYGVNS. V dropped 3 bases and J dropped 7 bases, with 22 bases sitting between them. The CDR3 spells CASSDDRRSAGKNIQYF. The CDR3 bases are TGTGCCAGCAGTGATGACCGCCGGTCAGCCGGGAAGAACATTCAGTACTTC.

This CDR3 is CASSQAGTGAPAEAFF. CDR3 coding DNA: TGTGCCAGCAGCCAAGCCGGGACAGGGGCGCCCGCTGAAGCTTTCTTT. The chain couples TRBV14 to TRBJ1-1, with 10 bases matching TRBD1. CDR3 size: 16 residues. Trimming removed 1 base from V and 6 bases from J; junction bases left unmatched: 8. The V gene's germline CDR1 is SGHDN and CDR2 FVKESK. The entire variable domain, with the rest obtained from reference TRBV14 and TRBJ1-1, is as follows: EAGVTQFPSHSVIEKGQTVTLRCDPISGHDNLYWYRRVMGKEIKFLLHFVKESKQDESGMPNNRFLAERTGGTYSTLKVQPAELEDSGVYFCASSQAGTGAPAEAFFGQGTRLTVV.

V gene TRBV12-3 or TRBV12-4 combines with J gene TRBJ1-4; possibly TRBD1 for D (6 bases). V lost 6 bases and J 8 bases, leaving 13 bases between the germline ends. CDR3 length: 13 amino acids. CDR3 sequence reads: CASSITTGEKLFF. CDR3 bases: TGTGCCAGCAGCATAACGACAGGCGAAAAACTGTTTTTT.

This chain joins TRBV18 and TRBJ1-5, with 9 bases lining up with TRBD1. With 5 bases clipped from V and 6 bases from J, the junction kept 5 bases outside the gene matches. This CDR3 has 14 amino acids. Germline V gene data show CDR1 as KGHSH and CDR2 as LQKENI. DNA of the CDR3: TGTGCCAGCTCATCCCGGGACAGGGCTCAGCCCCAGCATTTT. This sequence encodes CASSSRDRAQPQHF.

The rearrangement uses TRBV28 and TRBJ1-2; 7 nucleotides align to TRBD1. V was clipped by 2 bases and J by 4 bases; unmatched bases: 13. Germline V gene lookup returns CDR1 MDHEN and CDR2 SYDVKM. The CDR3 is made up of 17 amino acids. CDR3 bases: TGTGCCAGCAGTTTAAGGTTGGGGACAGAAGATACCTATGGCTACACCTTC. Translation gives CASSLRLGTEDTYGYTF.

This clone was seen a handful of times. The rearrangement uses TRBV7-9 and TRBJ2-7; D possibly corresponds to TRBD2 (5 bases). The CDR3 sequence is 13 residues long. With 3 bases removed from V and 6 bases from J, the gap between germline ends came to 12 bases. Germline V CDR1 and CDR2: SEHNR, FQNEAQ (reference sequence). The CDR3, as DNA: TGTGCCAGCAGCTTGATGACGGGAATCGAGCAGTACTTC. Its translation: CASSLMTGIEQYF.

V usage is TRBV9 and J usage is TRBJ2-2; 7 positions match TRBD2. The CDR3 consists of 15 residues. V lost 5 bases, J lost 2 bases, and 6 bases stayed unmatched. CDR1 is SGDLS, CDR2 YYNGEE, per germline. The CDR3 sequence: CASRNSGGNTGELFF. For the CDR3, the DNA is TGTGCCAGCAGGAATTCGGGGGGAAACACCGGGGAGCTGTTTTTT. The whole variable domain, remainder taken from reference TRBV9 and TRBJ2-2, is DSGVTQTPKHLITATGQRVTLRCSPRSGDLSVYWYQQSLDQGLQFLIQYYNGEERAKGNILERFSAQQFPDLHSELNLSSLELGDSALYFCASRNSGGNTGELFFGEGSRLTVL.

The V and J genes are TRBV7-9 and TRBJ1-4; the D is unclear. Germline-derived CDR1 and CDR2 are SEHNR and FQNEAQ (reference sequence). CDR3 size: 11 residues. Trimming left V 3 bases short and J 13 bases short, with 9 bases between. The CDR3 DNA is TGTGCCAGCAGCTTGGAGGAGGTACTGTTTTTT. Translation: CASSLEEVLFF.

The chain carries TRBV19 and TRBJ2-7; 12 positions match TRBD2. CDR1 LNHDA and CDR2 SQIVND come from the germline V gene (reference sequence). With V trimmed by 5 bases and J by 0 bases, 8 bases remained unmatched. This CDR3 has 17 amino acids. The CDR3, as DNA: TGTGCCAGTAGTTCGACAGGACTAGCGGGACGCTCCTACGAGCAGTACTTC. This codes for CASSSTGLAGRSYEQYF.

The V gene is TRBV5-4, the J gene TRBJ2-5; D possibly corresponds to TRBD1 (5 bases). Germline V lookup: CDR1 SGHNT, CDR2 YYREEE (reference sequence). The CDR3 loop spans 14 amino acids. Trimming took 5 bases from V and 5 from J, leaving 16 bases between them. The CDR3 sequence: CASSFQGGGETQYF. The CDR3 nucleotides are TGTGCCAGCAGTTTTCAGGGTGGTGGGGAGACCCAGTACTTC.

The genes are TRBV28 and TRBJ1-6, with 10 bases matching TRBD1. V was clipped by 5 bases and J by 2 bases; unmatched bases: 3. In germline, CDR1 is MDHEN, CDR2 SYDVKM. The CDR3 has 16 residues. CDR3: CASSPTGGTYNSPLHF. CDR3 DNA sequence: TGTGCCAGCAGTCCGACAGGGGGCACCTATAATTCACCCCTCCACTTT.

CDR3 coding DNA: TGTGCCAGCAGCTTAGCTCCGGGACTACTCACAGATACGCAGTATTTT. Translated, it gives CASSLAPGLLTDTQYF. The chain has TRBV7-2 and TRBJ2-3; the match to TRBD2 covers 7 bases. This CDR3 spans 16 amino acids. Unmatched junction bases numbered 5, after V lost 0 bases and J lost 2 bases. From germline, CDR1 is SGHTA and CDR2 FQGNSA. Together with reference TRBV7-2 and TRBJ2-3, the CDR3 gives the full variable domain: GAGVSQSPSNKVTEKGKDVELRCDPISGHTALYWYRQSLGQGLEFLIYFQGNSAPDKSGLPSDRFSAERTGGSVSTLTIQRTQQEDSAVYLCASSLAPGLLTDTQYFGPGTRLTVL.

The V gene is TRBV2, the J gene TRBJ1-1, with D possibly matching TRBD1 (5 bases). The germline V and J ends were trimmed by 6 bases and 4 bases, with 12 bases remaining between them. This CDR3 is built from 13 residues. Germline CDR1 SNHLY, CDR2 FYNNEI. For the CDR3, the DNA is TGTGCCAGCAGGCGAGTGGGGCCCACTGAAGCTTTCTTT. The encoded protein is CASRRVGPTEAFF.

J is TRBJ2-2 and V is TRBV28; 8 positions agree with TRBD2. The junction had 8 bases not matched to a gene; V was cut back by 6 bases and J by 2 bases. The germline V gene has CDR1 MDHEN and CDR2 SYDVKM. CDR3 length equals 16 residues. In DNA, the CDR3 is TGTGCCAGCAGCGTCACTAGCGGTACTAACACCGGGGAGCTGTTTTTT. This encodes CASSVTSGTNTGELFF.

This rearrangement joins TRBV5-1 to TRBJ2-1; 11 bases line up with TRBD2. Germline V gene lookup returns CDR1 SGHRS and CDR2 YFSETQ. The CDR3 has 14 residues. V gave up 5 bases and J gave up 10 bases; unmatched junction bases: 8. The CDR3 nucleotides are TGCGCCAGCAGGTCTTTTTTAGCGGGAGGGGAGCAGTTCTTC. Amino acid sequence: CASRSFLAGGEQFF. Variable domain in full (rest from reference TRBV5-1 and TRBJ2-1): KAGVTQTPRYLIKTRGQQVTLSCSPISGHRSVSWYQQTPGQGLQFLFEYFSETQRNKGNFPGRFSGRQFSNSRSEMNVSTLELGDSALYLCASRSFLAGGEQFFGPGTRLTVL.

The chain combines TRBV29-1 with TRBJ1-1; the D is unclear. V lost 2 bases to trimming and J lost 0 bases, with 7 bases between them. CDR3 size: 13 residues. Germline V CDR1 and CDR2: SQVTM, ANQGSEA. CDR3 in amino acids: CSVEISLNTEAFF. The CDR3 DNA reads as TGCAGCGTTGAAATCAGTCTGAACACTGAAGCTTTCTTT.

This clone was counted a few times. The chain uses TRBV27 and TRBJ1-2, with D perhaps TRBD1 (5 bases). Trimming cost V 5 bases and J 4 bases, with 11 bases left between them. The germline gives CDR1 MNHEY, CDR2 SMNVEV (reference sequence). The CDR3 has 13 amino acids. CDR3 nucleotide sequence: TGTGCCAGCAGTACGACCGGGGGCTATGGCTACACCTTC. Protein: CASSTTGGYGYTF.

This clone was seen many times. This chain connects TRBV3-1 (or the pseudogene TRBV3-2) to TRBJ2-7; TRBD2 matches at 11 bases. CDR3 length equals 13 residues. Germline V gives CDR1 LGHDT, CDR2 YNNKEL (reference sequence). Trimming cost V 11 bases and J 6 bases; bases outside gene matches: 9. The CDR3 spells CAATSGSSREQYF. The CDR3, as DNA: TGTGCCGCTACTAGCGGGAGTTCTCGCGAGCAGTACTTC.

The chain recombines TRBV7-7 with TRBJ2-5; 8 bases are shared with TRBD2. Losses at the gene ends were 1 base for V and 2 bases for J; bases not matched to a gene: 3. Germline CDR1 reads SSHAT; CDR2 reads FNYEAQ (reference sequence). The CDR3 sequence is 15 residues long. CDR3 nucleotides: TGTGCCAGCAGCTTAGGACCTAGCGGGCAAGAGACCCAGTACTTC. It yields the protein CASSLGPSGQETQYF.